A selection of T cell receptor beta chains follows, all from one sample in a study of cytomegalovirus exposure and HLA in healthy donors. Data came from immunoSEQ multiplex PCR; TCRdb stores just in-frame clones and leaves some out. The sample contains about 69,000 clones, about 70% of which appear only once. The sample was PBMCs. The source is a woman between 25 and 40 years old in good health and CMV-seronegative. The conserved cysteine and the conserved F or W are not part of the CDR3 here. The order of the fields is V gene, CDR3 protein.

TRBV5-4,ASSFRQGAFFNYGYT
TRBV7-2,ASRHAGTGVHEQY
TRBV7-2,ASSLARLAGGDTQY
TRBV4-2,ASSGQQLSNYGYT
TRBV5-4,ASSHPGQWNSPLH
TRBV2,ASSEGSSGVRETQY
TRBV2,ASNRLVDEQF
TRBV11-3,ASSSGGLGYEQF
TRBV7-6,ASSYERDQPQH
TRBV2,ASSHGAFSNQPQH